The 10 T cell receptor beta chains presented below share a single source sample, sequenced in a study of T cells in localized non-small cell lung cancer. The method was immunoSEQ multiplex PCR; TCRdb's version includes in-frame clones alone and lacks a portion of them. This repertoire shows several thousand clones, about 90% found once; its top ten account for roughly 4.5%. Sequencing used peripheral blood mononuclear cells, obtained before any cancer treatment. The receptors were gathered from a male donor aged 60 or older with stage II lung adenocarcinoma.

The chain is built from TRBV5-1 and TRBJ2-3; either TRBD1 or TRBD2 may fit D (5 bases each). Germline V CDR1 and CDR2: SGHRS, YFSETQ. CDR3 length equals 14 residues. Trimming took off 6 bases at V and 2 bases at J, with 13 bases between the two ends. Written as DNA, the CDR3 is TGCGCCAGCACAGAGGGGCGATCCACAGATACGCAGTATTTT. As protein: CASTEGRSTDTQYF.

The CDR3 DNA is TGTGCCAGCAGTTACCCCGACGACGGGGGGAGTTCAGCTTTCTTT. As protein: CASSYPDDGGSSAFF. The rearrangement uses TRBV6-5 and TRBJ1-1; TRBD1 might be the D (5 bases). There are 15 residues in the CDR3. Germline V gene lookup returns CDR1 MNHEY and CDR2 SVGAGI. Trimming cost V 2 bases and J 10 bases, with 20 bases left between them.

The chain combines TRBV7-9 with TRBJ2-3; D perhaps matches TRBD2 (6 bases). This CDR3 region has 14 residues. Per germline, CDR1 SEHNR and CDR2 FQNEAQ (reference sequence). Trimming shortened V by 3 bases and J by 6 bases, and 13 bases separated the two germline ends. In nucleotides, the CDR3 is TGTGCCAGCAGCTTTCGACTAGAACGCGATACGCAGTATTTT. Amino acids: CASSFRLERDTQYF. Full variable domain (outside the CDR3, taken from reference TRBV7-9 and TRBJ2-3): DTGVSQNPRHKITKRGQNVTFRCDPISEHNRLYWYRQTLGQGPEFLTYFQNEAQLEKSRLLSDRFSAERPKGSFSTLEIQRTEQGDSAMYLCASSFRLERDTQYFGPGTRLTVL.

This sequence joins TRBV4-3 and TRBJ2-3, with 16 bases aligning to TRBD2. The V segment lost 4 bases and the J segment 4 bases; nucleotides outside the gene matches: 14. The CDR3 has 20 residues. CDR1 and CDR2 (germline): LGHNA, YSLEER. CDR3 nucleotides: TGCGCCAGCAGCCCAATCTCCGGGACTAGCGGGGGGGTCAGCGCAGATACGCAGTATTTT. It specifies CASSPISGTSGGVSADTQYF.

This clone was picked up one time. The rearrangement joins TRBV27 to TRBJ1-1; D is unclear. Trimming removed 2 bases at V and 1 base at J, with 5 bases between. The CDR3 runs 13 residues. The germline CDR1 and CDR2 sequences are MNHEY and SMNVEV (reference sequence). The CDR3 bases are TGTGCCAGCAGTTTACGAGAGAACACTGAAGCTTTCTTT. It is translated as CASSLRENTEAFF.

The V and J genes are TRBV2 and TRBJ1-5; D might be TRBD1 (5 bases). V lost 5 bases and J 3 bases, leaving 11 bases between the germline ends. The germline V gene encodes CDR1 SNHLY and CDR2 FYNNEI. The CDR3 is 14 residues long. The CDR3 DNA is TGTGCCAGCAGTTTGTCGGGGGACAATCAGCCCCAGCATTTT. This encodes CASSLSGDNQPQHF.

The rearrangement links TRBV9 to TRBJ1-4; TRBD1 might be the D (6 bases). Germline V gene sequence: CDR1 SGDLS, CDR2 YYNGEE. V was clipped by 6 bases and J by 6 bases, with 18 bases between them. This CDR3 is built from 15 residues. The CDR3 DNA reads TGTGCCAGCACCAAAGGGGGGGCGCGATATGAAAAACTGTTTTTT. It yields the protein CASTKGGARYEKLFF.

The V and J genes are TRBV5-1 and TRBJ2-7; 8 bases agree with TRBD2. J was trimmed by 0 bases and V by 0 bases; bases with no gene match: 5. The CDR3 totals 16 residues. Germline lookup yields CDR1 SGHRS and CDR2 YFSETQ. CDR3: CASSLGSGGPSYEQYF. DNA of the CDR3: TGCGCCAGCAGCTTGGGAAGCGGGGGCCCCTCCTACGAGCAGTACTTC.

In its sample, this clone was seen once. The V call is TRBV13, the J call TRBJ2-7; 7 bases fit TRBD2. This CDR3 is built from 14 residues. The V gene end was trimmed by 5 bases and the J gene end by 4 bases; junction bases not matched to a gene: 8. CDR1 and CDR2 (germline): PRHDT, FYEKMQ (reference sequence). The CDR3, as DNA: TGTGCCAGCAGCCCCCCGAGCGGGGCATACGAGCAGTACTTC. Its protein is CASSPPSGAYEQYF.

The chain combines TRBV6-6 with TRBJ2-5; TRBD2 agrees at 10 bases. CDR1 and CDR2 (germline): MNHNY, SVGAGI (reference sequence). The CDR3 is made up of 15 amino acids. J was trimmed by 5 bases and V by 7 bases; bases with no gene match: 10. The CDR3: CASIQAGGMVETQYF. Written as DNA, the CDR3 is TGTGCCAGCATCCAAGCGGGGGGGATGGTTGAGACCCAGTACTTC.